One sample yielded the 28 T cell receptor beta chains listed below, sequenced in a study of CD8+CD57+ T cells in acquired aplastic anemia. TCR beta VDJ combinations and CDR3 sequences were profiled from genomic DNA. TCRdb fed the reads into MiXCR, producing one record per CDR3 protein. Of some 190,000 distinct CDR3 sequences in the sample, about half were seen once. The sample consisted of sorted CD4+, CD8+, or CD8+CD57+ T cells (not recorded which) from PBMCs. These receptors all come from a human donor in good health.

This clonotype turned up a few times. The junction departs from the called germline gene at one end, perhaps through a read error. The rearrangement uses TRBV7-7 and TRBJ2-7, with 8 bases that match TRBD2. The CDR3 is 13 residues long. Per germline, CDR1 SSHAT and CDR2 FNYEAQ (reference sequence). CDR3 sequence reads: CASSLGLAAEQYF. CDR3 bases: TGTGCTAGCAGCTTAGGACTAGCAGCCGAGCAGTACTTC.

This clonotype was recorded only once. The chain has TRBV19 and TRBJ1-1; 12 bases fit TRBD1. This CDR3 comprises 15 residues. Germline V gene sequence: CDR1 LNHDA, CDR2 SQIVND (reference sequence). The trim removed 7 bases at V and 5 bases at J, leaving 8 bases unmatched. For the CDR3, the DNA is TGTGCCAGTAAGGGGACAGGGGGCGCGGGTACTGAAGCTTTCTTT. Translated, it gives CASKGTGGAGTEAFF.

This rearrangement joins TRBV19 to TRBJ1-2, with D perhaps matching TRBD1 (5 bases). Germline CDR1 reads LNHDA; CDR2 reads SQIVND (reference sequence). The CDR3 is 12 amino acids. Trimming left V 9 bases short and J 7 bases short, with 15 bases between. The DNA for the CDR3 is TGTGCCAGCAGACCGCTTCAGGGTGGCTACACCTTC. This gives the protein CASRPLQGGYTF.

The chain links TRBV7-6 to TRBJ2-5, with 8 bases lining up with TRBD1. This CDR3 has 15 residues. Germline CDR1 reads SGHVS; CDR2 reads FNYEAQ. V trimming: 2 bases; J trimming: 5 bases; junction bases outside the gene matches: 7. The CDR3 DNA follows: TGTGCCAGCAGCTTATACAGGGGGAACTTGGAGACCCAGTACTTC. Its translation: CASSLYRGNLETQYF. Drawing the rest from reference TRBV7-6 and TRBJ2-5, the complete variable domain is GAGVSQSPRYKVTKRGQDVALRCDPISGHVSLYWYRQALGQGPEFLTYFNYEAQQDKSGLPNDRFSAERPEGSISTLTIQRTEQRDSAMYRCASSLYRGNLETQYFGPGTRLLVL.

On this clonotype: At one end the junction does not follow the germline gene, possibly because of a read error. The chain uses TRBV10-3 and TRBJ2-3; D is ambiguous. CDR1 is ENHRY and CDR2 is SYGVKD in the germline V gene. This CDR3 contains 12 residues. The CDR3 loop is CAISESEEKASF. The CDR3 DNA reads TGTGCCATCAGTGAGTCGGAAGAAAAGGCCTCCTTT.

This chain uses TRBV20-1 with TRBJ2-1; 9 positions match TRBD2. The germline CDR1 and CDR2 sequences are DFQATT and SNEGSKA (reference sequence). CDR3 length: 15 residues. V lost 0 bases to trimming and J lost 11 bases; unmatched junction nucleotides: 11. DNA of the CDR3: TGCAGTGCTAGAGAGGGTAGCGGGAGTCCCGGCCAGCAGTTCTTC. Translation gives CSAREGSGSPGQQFF.

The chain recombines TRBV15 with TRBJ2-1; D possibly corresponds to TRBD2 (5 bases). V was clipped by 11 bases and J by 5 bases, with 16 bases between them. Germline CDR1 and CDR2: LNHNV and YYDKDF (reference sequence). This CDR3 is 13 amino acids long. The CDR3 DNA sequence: TGTGCCGCGCAAACCGGGATTGACAATGAGCAGTTCTTC. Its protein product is CAAQTGIDNEQFF.

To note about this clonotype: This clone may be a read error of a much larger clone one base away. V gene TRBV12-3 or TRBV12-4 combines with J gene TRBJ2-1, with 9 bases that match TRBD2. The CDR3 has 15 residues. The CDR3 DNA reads TGTGCCGGCAGTCTACTAGCGGGCTCCTACAATGAGCAGTTCTTC. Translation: CAGSLLAGSYNEQFF.

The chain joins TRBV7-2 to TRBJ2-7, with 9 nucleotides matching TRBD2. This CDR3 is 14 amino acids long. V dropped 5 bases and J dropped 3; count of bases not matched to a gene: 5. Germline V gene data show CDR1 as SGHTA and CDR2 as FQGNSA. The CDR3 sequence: CASSRGTSNYEQYF. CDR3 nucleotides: TGTGCCAGCAGCCGCGGGACTAGCAACTACGAGCAGTACTTC.

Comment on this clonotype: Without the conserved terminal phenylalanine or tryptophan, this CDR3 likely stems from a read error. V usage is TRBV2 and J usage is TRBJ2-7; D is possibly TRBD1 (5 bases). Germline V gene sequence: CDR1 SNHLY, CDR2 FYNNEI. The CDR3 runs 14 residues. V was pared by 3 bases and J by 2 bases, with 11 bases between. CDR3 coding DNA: TGTGCCAGCAGTGAGGATCAGGGTACCTACGAGCAGTACTCC. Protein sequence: CASSEDQGTYEQYS.

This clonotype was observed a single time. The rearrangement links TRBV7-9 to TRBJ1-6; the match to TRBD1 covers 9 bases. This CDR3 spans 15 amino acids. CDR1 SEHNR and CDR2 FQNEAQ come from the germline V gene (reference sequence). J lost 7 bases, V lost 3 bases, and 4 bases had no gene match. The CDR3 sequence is CASSFSGTGNSPLHF. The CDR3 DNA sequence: TGTGCCAGCAGCTTCTCCGGGACAGGGAATTCACCCCTCCACTTT.

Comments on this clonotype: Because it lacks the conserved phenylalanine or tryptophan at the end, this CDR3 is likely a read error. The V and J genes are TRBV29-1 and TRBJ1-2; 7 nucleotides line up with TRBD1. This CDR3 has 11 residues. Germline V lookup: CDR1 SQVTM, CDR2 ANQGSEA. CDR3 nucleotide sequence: TGCAGCGGGGGACAGAACTGTGGCTACACCTCC. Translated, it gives CSGGQNCGYTS.

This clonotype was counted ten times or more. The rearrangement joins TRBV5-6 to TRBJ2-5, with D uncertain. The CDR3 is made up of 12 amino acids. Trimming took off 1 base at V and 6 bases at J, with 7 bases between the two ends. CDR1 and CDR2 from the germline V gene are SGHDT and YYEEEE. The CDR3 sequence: CASSLNRQTQYF. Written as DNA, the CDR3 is TGTGCCAGCAGCTTGAATAGGCAGACCCAGTACTTC.

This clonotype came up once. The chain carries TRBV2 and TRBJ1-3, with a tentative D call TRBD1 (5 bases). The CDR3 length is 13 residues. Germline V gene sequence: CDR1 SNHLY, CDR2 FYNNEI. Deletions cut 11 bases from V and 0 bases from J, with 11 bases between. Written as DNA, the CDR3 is TGTGCCGGGGGACCGAACTCTGGAAACACCATATATTTT. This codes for CAGGPNSGNTIYF.

CDR3 sequence reads: CSASEPGLAYIDEQFF. CDR3 DNA sequence: TGCAGTGCTAGTGAACCGGGACTAGCGTATATAGATGAGCAGTTCTTC. V gene TRBV20-1 combines with J gene TRBJ2-1; 10 nucleotides match TRBD2. CDR1 and CDR2 (germline): DFQATT, SNEGSKA (reference sequence). This CDR3 is 16 amino acids long. V gave up 3 bases and J gave up 8 bases; unmatched junction bases: 13.

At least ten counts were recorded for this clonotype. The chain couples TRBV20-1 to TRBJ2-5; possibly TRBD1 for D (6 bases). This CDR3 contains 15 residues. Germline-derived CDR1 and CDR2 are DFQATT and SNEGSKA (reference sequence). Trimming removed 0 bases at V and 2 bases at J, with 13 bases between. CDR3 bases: TGCAGTGCTAGAGATCGGTCTAGGGGGCAAGAGACCCAGTACTTC. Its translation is CSARDRSRGQETQYF.

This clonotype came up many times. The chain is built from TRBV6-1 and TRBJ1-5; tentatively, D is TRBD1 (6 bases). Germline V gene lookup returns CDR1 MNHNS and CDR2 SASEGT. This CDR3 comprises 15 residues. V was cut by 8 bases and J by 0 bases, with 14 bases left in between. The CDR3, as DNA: TGTGCCAGCGAGGGGGACATTTATAGCAATCAGCCCCAGCATTTT. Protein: CASEGDIYSNQPQHF.

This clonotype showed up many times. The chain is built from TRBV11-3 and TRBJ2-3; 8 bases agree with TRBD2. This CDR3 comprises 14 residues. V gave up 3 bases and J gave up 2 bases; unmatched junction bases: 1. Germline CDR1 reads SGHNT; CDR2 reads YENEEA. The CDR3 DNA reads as TGTGCCAGCAGCTTTAGCGGGAACACAGATACGCAGTATTTT. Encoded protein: CASSFSGNTDTQYF.

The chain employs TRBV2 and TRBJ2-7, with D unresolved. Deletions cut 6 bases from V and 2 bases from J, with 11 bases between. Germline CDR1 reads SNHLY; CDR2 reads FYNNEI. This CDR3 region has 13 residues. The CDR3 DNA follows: TGTGCCAGCAGGGTCAAAGATCCCTACGAGCAGTACTTC. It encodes CASRVKDPYEQYF. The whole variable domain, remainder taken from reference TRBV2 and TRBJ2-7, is EPEVTQTPSHQVTQMGQEVILRCVPISNHLYFYWYRQILGQKVEFLVSFYNNEISEKSEIFDDQFSVERPDGSNFTLKIRSTKLEDSAMYFCASRVKDPYEQYFGPGTRLTVT.

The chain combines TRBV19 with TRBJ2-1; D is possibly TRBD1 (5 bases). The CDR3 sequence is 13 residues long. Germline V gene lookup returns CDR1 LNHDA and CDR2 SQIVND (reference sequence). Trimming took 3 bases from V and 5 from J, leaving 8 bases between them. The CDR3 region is CASSISGNNEQFF. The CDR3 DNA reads TGTGCCAGTAGTATCTCAGGGAACAATGAGCAGTTCTTC.

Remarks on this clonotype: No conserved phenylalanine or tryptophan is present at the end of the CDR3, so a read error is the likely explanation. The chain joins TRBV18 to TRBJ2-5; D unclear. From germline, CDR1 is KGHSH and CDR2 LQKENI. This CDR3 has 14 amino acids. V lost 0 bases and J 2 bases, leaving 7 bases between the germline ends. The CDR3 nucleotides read TGTGCCAGCTCACCACCGGGGAAGCAAGAGACCCAGTACTCC. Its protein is CASSPPGKQETQYS.

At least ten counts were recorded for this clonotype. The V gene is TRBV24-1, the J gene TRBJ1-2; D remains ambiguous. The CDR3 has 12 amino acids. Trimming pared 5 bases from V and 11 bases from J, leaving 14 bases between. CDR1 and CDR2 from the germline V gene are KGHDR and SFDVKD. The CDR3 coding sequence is TGTGCCACCAGTGGTTCGACATCCGCGTACACCTTC. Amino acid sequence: CATSGSTSAYTF.

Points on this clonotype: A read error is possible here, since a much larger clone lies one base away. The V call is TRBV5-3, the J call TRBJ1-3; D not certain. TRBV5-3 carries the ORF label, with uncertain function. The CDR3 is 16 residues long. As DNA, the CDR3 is TGTGCCACCCAACTGGCAGGCAGTCGCTCTGGAAACACCGTATATTTT. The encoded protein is CATQLAGSRSGNTVYF.

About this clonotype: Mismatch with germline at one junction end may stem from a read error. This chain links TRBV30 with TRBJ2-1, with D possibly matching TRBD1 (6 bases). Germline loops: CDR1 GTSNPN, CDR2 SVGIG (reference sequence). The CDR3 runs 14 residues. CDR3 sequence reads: CACSARGLRNEQFF. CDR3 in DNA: TGTGCCTGTAGTGCCAGGGGCCTGCGGAATGAGCAGTTCTTC.

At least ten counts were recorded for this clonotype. This chain's CDR3 is CASRRDRSYEQYF. The CDR3 DNA sequence: TGCGCCAGCAGAAGGGACCGATCCTACGAGCAGTACTTC. The V and J genes are TRBV5-1 and TRBJ2-7; D is perhaps TRBD1 or TRBD2 (5 bases each). Trimming removed 5 bases at V and 1 base at J, with 10 bases between. The germline V gene has CDR1 SGHRS and CDR2 YFSETQ. The CDR3 contains 13 residues.

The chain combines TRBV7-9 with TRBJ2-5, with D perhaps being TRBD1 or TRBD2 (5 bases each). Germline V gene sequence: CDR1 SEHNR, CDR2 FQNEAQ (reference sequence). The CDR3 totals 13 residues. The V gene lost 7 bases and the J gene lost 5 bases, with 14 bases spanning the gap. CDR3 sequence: CASNPHGGETQYF. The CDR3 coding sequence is TGTGCCAGCAACCCACATGGGGGTGAGACCCAGTACTTC.

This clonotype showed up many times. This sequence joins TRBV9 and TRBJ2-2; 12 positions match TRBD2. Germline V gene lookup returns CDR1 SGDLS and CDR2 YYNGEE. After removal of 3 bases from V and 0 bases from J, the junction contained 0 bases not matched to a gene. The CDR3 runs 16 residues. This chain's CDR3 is CASSASGGANTGELFF. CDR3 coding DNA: TGTGCCAGCAGCGCTAGCGGGGGGGCGAACACCGGGGAGCTGTTTTTT.

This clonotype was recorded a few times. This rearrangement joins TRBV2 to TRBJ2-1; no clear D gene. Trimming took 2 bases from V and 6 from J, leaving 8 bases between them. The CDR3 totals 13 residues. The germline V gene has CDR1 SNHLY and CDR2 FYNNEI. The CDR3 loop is CASSELVVNEQFF. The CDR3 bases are TGTGCCAGCAGTGAACTCGTAGTCAATGAGCAGTTCTTC.